This T cell receptor (beta chain) emerged from a study of vaccination effects on CD4 cells after COVID-19. Study-level information: Either the BNT162b2 or mRNA-1273 vaccine was given to participants in two doses. Study-level points and caveats: Few convalescent patients were included, and no early post-infection timepoints were sampled. Whether induced by infection or by vaccine, clones showed marked clonal contraction late after vaccination.

The table came from immunoSEQ multiplex PCR; TCRdb's copy has only in-frame clones and leaves some out. The top ten clones hold about 2% of a sample with tens of thousands of clones, roughly 80% of them seen once. At the end of 10 days of culture, CD4+ T cells were isolated. Cultures got half-medium changes with IL-2 on days 3 and 7. Points on this clone: The antigen is undetermined.

The sequencing here drew on CD4+ T cells from PBMCs cultured without peptide, taken before COVID-19 vaccination. This clonotype was obtained from a human donor who received a COVID-19 vaccine.

CDR3 DNA sequence: TGTGCCAGCAGCCCGGATAGGGGGGCACACACTGAAGCTTTCTTT. Translated: CASSPDRGAHTEAFF. V gene TRBV7-3 combines with J gene TRBJ1-1, with D possibly TRBD1 on 6 matching bases. The V gene lost 5 bases and the J gene lost 3 bases, with 16 bases spanning the gap. Germline CDR1 and CDR2: SGHTA and FQGTGA. The CDR3 loop spans 15 amino acids.